The 6 T cell receptor beta chains presented below share a single source sample, sequenced in a study of T cells in localized non-small cell lung cancer. Here immunoSEQ multiplex PCR was the method, and the copy in TCRdb shows in-frame clones only, minus some. The sample includes tens of thousands of clones, roughly nine tenths of them seen just once. Sample: peripheral blood, taken before any cancer treatment. Receptors originate from a man aged 40 to 70 with stage I lung adenocarcinoma.

The gene calls are TRBV2 and TRBJ2-2; 13 nucleotides align to TRBD2. CDR3 length equals 15 residues. Losses at the gene ends were 7 bases for V and 6 bases for J; bases not matched to a gene: 5. Germline values: CDR1 SNHLY, CDR2 FYNNEI. The CDR3 here is CASTGTSGIAGELFF. In DNA form, the CDR3 reads TGTGCCAGCACCGGGACTAGCGGGATAGCCGGGGAGCTGTTTTTT.

V gene TRBV5-1 combines with J gene TRBJ1-3; D possibly corresponds to TRBD1 (5 bases). CDR3 length: 14 residues. The germline V gene has CDR1 SGHRS and CDR2 YFSETQ. The V and J ends lost 2 bases and 4 bases respectively, with 10 bases between them. The CDR3 sequence is CASSLGVAGNTIYF. The CDR3 region has the DNA TGCGCCAGCAGCTTAGGGGTTGCAGGAAACACCATATATTTT. Looking up the rest from reference TRBV5-1 and TRBJ1-3 gives the full variable domain: KAGVTQTPRYLIKTRGQQVTLSCSPISGHRSVSWYQQTPGQGLQFLFEYFSETQRNKGNFPGRFSGRQFSNSRSEMNVSTLELGDSALYLCASSLGVAGNTIYFGEGSWLTVV.

The rearrangement joins TRBV21-1 to TRBJ2-7; the table's D call, TRBD2, was not checked against the DNA. TRBV21-1 is assigned pseudogene status. CDR3 length: 13 residues. CDR3 loop: CASSNGTLGEQYF. The CDR3 bases are TGTGCCAGCAGCAACGGGACTTTGGGCGAGCAGTACTTC.

There are a few counts of this clone. The J gene is TRBJ1-1, the V gene TRBV4-3; D uncertain. CDR1 LGHNA and CDR2 YSLEER come from the germline V gene. The CDR3 contains 15 residues. Trimming cost V 1 base and J 1 base, with 10 bases left between them. CDR3 loop: CASSQVAVGNTEAFF. The CDR3 DNA reads TGCGCCAGCAGCCAAGTTGCGGTAGGGAACACTGAAGCTTTCTTT.

V usage is TRBV14 and J usage is TRBJ2-3; a possible D gene is TRBD1 (6 bases). Germline CDR1 reads SGHDN; CDR2 reads FVKESK. V dropped 4 bases and J dropped 6 bases, with 20 bases sitting between them. This CDR3 has 16 amino acids. Written as DNA, the CDR3 is TGTGCCAGCAGCCCAGGGGAAGGACCTTTCTGGGATACGCAGTATTTT. As protein: CASSPGEGPFWDTQYF.

This clone was counted once. This chain links TRBV5-6 with TRBJ2-6; no firm D call. The V gene lost 2 bases and the J gene lost 3 bases, with 6 bases spanning the gap. Germline assignment: CDR1 SGHDT and CDR2 YYEEEE. The CDR3 has 14 amino acids. The CDR3 here is CASSFGSGANVLTF. The CDR3 DNA reads as TGTGCCAGCAGCTTTGGCAGTGGGGCCAACGTCCTGACTTTC.